A selection of T cell receptor beta chains follows, all from one sample in a study of blood T cell repertoires in COVID-19. The repertoire was sequenced with immunoSEQ multiplex PCR; TCRdb's copy has only in-frame clones and lacks some. The repertoire consists of 250,000 or so clones, with around 89% occurring once and the leading ten covering 0.9% to 1%. The material sequenced was peripheral blood. The receptors here all came from a middle-aged woman who had recovered from COVID-19. The CDR3 runs from the conserved cysteine through the conserved F or W. The D gene is left open where the match is weak. Part of the rows lack a size; the others show once, few, many or a class for expanded clones.

D gene | clone size | J gene | V gene | CDR3 protein | CDR3 DNA
TRBD2 | . | TRBJ2-1 | TRBV11-2 | CASARAGVVNEQFF | TGTGCCAGCGCCCGGGCGGGAGTGGTCAATGAGCAGTTCTTC
TRBD2 | . | TRBJ2-7 | TRBV6-4 | CASRVLAGRNEQYF | TGTGCCAGCAGGGTGCTAGCGGGACGGAACGAGCAGTACTTC
TRBD1 | . | TRBJ1-2 | TRBV19 | CASSIGQGANYGYTF | TGTGCCAGTAGTATAGGACAGGGGGCGAACTATGGCTACACCTTC
. | once | TRBJ1-2 | TRBV24-1 | CATSDPWAGRHGYTF | TGTGCCACCAGTGATCCCTGGGCGGGCAGGCATGGCTACACCTTC
. | few | TRBJ2-3 | TRBV11-2 | CASSLADSPTDTQYF | TGTGCCAGCAGCTTAGCCGACAGCCCCACAGATACGCAGTATTTT
. | . | TRBJ1-5 | TRBV18 | CASSRQVKHSNQPQHF | TGTGCCAGCTCACGCCAGGTGAAACATAGCAATCAGCCCCAGCATTTT
. | . | TRBJ2-4 | TRBV30 | CAWTHGGARIQYF | TGTGCCTGGACCCATGGGGGGGCTCGGATTCAGTACTTC
TRBD1 | . | TRBJ1-2 | TRBV7-2 | CASSLGPQGARGYTF | TGTGCCAGCAGCTTAGGTCCCCAGGGGGCGCGAGGCTACACCTTC
TRBD2 | . | TRBJ2-1 | TRBV10-2 | CASRGTLAGYNEQFF | TGCGCCAGCAGGGGCACACTAGCGGGGTACAATGAGCAGTTCTTC
TRBD1 | . | TRBJ1-1 | TRBV29-1 | CSVVQGGTEAFF | TGCAGCGTTGTGCAGGGGGGTACTGAAGCTTTCTTT
TRBD1 | . | TRBJ1-2 | TRBV20-1 | CSARGQPGYTF | TGCAGTGCAAGGGGACAGCCTGGCTACACCTTC
. | . | TRBJ2-3 | TRBV6-2/TRBV6-3 | CASSYWQGSPDTQYF | TGTGCCAGCAGTTACTGGCAGGGTTCCCCAGATACGCAGTATTTT
. | . | TRBJ2-5 | TRBV3-1/TRBV3-2 | CASSLWQTQETQYF | TGTGCCAGCAGCCTGTGGCAAACCCAAGAGACCCAGTACTTC
. | . | TRBJ2-7 | TRBV11-3 | CASSRPHRDDYEQYF | TGTGCCAGCAGCCGTCCTCACAGGGACGACTACGAGCAGTACTTC
. | . | TRBJ2-7 | TRBV14 | CASSPRPGGYYEQYF | TGTGCCAGCAGCCCCCGGCCAGGGGGGTACTACGAGCAGTACTTC
TRBD1 | . | TRBJ1-1 | TRBV29-1 | CSVGTDTEAFF | TGCAGCGTCGGGACAGACACTGAAGCTTTCTTT
TRBD1 | . | TRBJ1-5 | TRBV24-1 | CATSDPTGAGNQPQHF | TGTGCCACCAGTGACCCGACAGGGGCTGGTAATCAGCCCCAGCATTTT
. | . | TRBJ2-4 | TRBV7-2 | CASSPRAAGRGGIQYF | TGTGCCAGCAGCCCCCGGGCGGCGGGACGGGGAGGCATTCAGTACTTC
TRBD2 | . | TRBJ2-5 | TRBV28 | CASSTGLAGGYQGTQYF | TGTGCCAGCAGCACTGGACTAGCGGGAGGGTACCAAGGGACCCAGTACTTC
TRBD2 | . | TRBJ2-2 | TRBV11-3 | CASSRGVTGELFF | TGTGCCAGCAGCCGGGGGGTGACCGGGGAGCTGTTTTTT
. | . | TRBJ2-5 | TRBV13 | CASSLLGRETQYF | TGTGCCAGCAGCTTATTGGGGAGGGAGACCCAGTACTTC
TRBD1 | . | TRBJ2-3 | TRBV7-2 | CASSEWGQGNTQYF | TGTGCCAGCAGCGAATGGGGACAGGGGAATACGCAGTATTTT
. | . | TRBJ2-7 | TRBV18 | CASSPSAGQYEQYF | TGTGCCAGCTCACCCTCCGCAGGACAATACGAGCAGTACTTC
. | . | TRBJ2-3 | TRBV5-1 | CASSLGSSGSTDTQYF | TGCGCCAGCAGCTTGGGGAGTAGCGGTTCCACAGATACGCAGTATTTT
TRBD1 | . | TRBJ2-2 | TRBV10-3 | CAISGPGGSNTGELFF | TGTGCCATCAGTGGCCCAGGGGGCTCGAACACCGGGGAGCTGTTTTTT
TRBD1 | . | TRBJ1-2 | TRBV5-4 | CASSLGQGAYGYTF | TGTGCCAGCAGCCTGGGACAGGGGGCCTATGGCTACACCTTC
TRBD1 | . | TRBJ1-6 | TRBV6-5 | CASSSWTGGYNSPLHF | TGTGCCAGCAGTTCCTGGACAGGGGGATATAATTCACCCCTCCACTTT
. | . | TRBJ1-1 | TRBV29-1 | CGGAPGTEAFF | TGTGGGGGGGCGCCGGGCACTGAAGCTTTCTTT
. | few | TRBJ1-2 | TRBV7-9 | CASSLLGAADGYTF | TGTGCCAGCAGCTTATTGGGGGCCGCGGATGGCTACACCTTC
. | . | TRBJ2-2 | TRBV5-5 | CASSKRGGRDPGELFF | TGTGCCAGCAGCAAGAGGGGGGGCAGGGACCCCGGGGAGCTGTTTTTT
. | . | TRBJ2-6 | TRBV29-1 | CSVLLPLSGANVLTF | TGCAGCGTACTTCTACCTCTCTCTGGGGCCAACGTCCTGACTTTC
. | . | TRBJ2-5 | TRBV5-5 | CASKSPVRGLQETQYF | TGTGCCAGCAAGTCCCCGGTCAGGGGCCTCCAAGAGACCCAGTACTTC
. | . | TRBJ2-5 | TRBV5-1 | CASSLAGQTGETQYF | TGCGCCAGCAGCTTGGCTGGGCAAACGGGGGAGACCCAGTACTTC
. | . | TRBJ2-5 | TRBV6-5 | CASSSTGRGAQYF | TGTGCCAGCAGTTCGACAGGCCGGGGGGCCCAGTACTTC
TRBD2 | . | TRBJ2-2 | TRBV11-3 | CASSPGTSGRKNTGELFF | TGTGCCAGCAGCCCGGGGACTAGCGGGAGGAAAAACACCGGGGAGCTGTTTTTT
. | . | TRBJ2-2 | TRBV7-9 | CASSTASGPGTGELFF | TGTGCCAGCAGCACCGCGAGCGGGCCGGGGACCGGGGAGCTGTTTTTT
TRBD2 | . | TRBJ2-1 | TRBV19 | CASSRASGVPYNEQFF | TGTGCCAGTAGTAGGGCTAGCGGGGTCCCCTACAATGAGCAGTTCTTC
. | . | TRBJ1-6 | TRBV7-2 | CASSPSVRGGSSPLHF | TGTGCCAGCAGCCCATCCGTGAGGGGGGGGAGTTCACCCCTCCACTTT
. | . | TRBJ1-1 | TRBV28 | CASSPGGRNTEAFF | TGTGCCAGCAGCCCCGGAGGGAGGAACACTGAAGCTTTCTTT
TRBD1 | . | TRBJ1-5 | TRBV2 | CASTTGTGGGGPQHF | TGTGCCAGCACCACCGGGACAGGGGGCGGGGGGCCCCAGCATTTT
. | . | TRBJ2-3 | TRBV20-1 | CSASSAGTQYF | TGCAGTGCTAGCTCGGCGGGTACGCAGTATTTT
. | . | TRBJ2-1 | TRBV5-4 | CASSLRRGPPYNEQFF | TGTGCCAGCAGCTTAAGGCGGGGGCCCCCCTACAATGAGCAGTTCTTC
. | . | TRBJ2-7 | TRBV6-2/TRBV6-3 | CASSYGQGISYEQYF | TGTGCCAGCAGTTACGGGCAGGGGATCTCCTACGAGCAGTACTTC
. | . | TRBJ2-7 | TRBV10-3 | CAISEWGVPYF | TGTGCCATCAGTGAGTGGGGGGTACCGTACTTC
. | . | TRBJ1-2 | TRBV24-1 | CATGQSNYGYTF | TGTGCCACCGGACAGTCTAACTATGGCTACACCTTC
. | . | TRBJ1-1 | TRBV6-2/TRBV6-3 | CASSYPSGTLNTEAFF | TGTGCCAGCAGTTACCCGTCGGGAACACTGAACACTGAAGCTTTCTTT
TRBD1 | . | TRBJ2-1 | TRBV10-3 | CAISESGDRSYNEQFF | TGTGCCATCAGTGAGTCGGGGGACAGGTCCTACAATGAGCAGTTCTTC
. | once | TRBJ2-7 | TRBV5-4 | CASSGLGGALSYEQYF | TGTGCCAGCAGCGGTCTAGGGGGTGCTCTCTCCTACGAGCAGTACTTC
. | . | TRBJ2-2 | TRBV7-2 | CASRQVPGELFF | TGTGCCAGCAGACAGGTACCCGGGGAGCTGTTTTTT
. | . | TRBJ2-5 | TRBV7-9 | CASSPPLQDTQETQYF | TGTGCCAGCAGCCCCCCCCTGCAGGACACCCAAGAGACCCAGTACTTC
. | . | TRBJ1-2 | TRBV11-2 | CATRAGHGEGGYTF | TGTGCCACGCGGGCGGGCCACGGCGAGGGTGGCTACACCTTC
. | . | TRBJ1-6 | TRBV4-3 | CASSPGQSPLHF | TGCGCCAGCAGCCCGGGACAATCACCCCTCCACTTT
. | . | TRBJ1-2 | TRBV5-5 | CASSLGRVSPFYGYTF | TGTGCCAGCAGCTTGGGGAGGGTATCCCCCTTCTATGGCTACACCTTC
. | . | TRBJ1-1 | TRBV27 | CASSLSRGTEAFF | TGTGCCAGCAGTTTATCCCGGGGAACTGAAGCTTTCTTT
TRBD1 | . | TRBJ2-7 | TRBV6-5 | CASSPRGPHYEQYF | TGTGCCAGCAGTCCAAGGGGGCCCCACTACGAGCAGTACTTC